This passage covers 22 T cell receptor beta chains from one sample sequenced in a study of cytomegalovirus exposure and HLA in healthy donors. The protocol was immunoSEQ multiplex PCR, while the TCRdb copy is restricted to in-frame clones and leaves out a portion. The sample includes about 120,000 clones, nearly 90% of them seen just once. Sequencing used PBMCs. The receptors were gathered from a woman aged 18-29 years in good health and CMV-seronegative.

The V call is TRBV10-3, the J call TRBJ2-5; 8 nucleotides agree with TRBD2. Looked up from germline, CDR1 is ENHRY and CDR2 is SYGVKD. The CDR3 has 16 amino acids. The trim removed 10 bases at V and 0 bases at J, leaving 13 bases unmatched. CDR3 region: CATKGTGGAYQETQYF. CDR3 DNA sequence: TGTGCCACCAAAGGGACGGGGGGGGCCTACCAAGAGACCCAGTACTTC.

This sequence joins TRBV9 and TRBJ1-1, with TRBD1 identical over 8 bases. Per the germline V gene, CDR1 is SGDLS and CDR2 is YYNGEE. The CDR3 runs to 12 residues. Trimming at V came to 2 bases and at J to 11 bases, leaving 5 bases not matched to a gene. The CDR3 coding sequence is TGTGCCAGCAGCGTTACGACAGGGGTCGCTTTCTTT. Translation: CASSVTTGVAFF.

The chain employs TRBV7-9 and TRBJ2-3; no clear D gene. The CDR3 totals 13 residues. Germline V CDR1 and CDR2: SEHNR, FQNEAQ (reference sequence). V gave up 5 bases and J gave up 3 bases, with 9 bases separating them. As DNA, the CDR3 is TGTGCCAGCAGCCCAGTTGGTACAGATACGCAGTATTTT. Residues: CASSPVGTDTQYF.

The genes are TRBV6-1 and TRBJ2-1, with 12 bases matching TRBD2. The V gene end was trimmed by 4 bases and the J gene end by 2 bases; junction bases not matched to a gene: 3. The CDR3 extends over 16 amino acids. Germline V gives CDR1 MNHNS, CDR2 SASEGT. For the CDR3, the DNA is TGTGCCAGCAGTGGCGGGACTAGCGGGCCCTACAATGAGCAGTTCTTC. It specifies CASSGGTSGPYNEQFF.

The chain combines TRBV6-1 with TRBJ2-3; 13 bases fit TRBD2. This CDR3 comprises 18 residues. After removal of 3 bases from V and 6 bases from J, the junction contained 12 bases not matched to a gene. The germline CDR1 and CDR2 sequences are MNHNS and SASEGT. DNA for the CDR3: TGTGCCAGCAGTGACACGATCACTAGCGGGGGGGTAACCGATACGCAGTATTTT. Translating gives CASSDTITSGGVTDTQYF.

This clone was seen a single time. CDR3 amino acids: CATSREARSTGTEAFF. CDR3 nucleotide sequence: TGTGCCACCAGCAGAGAGGCCAGGTCCACCGGCACTGAAGCTTTCTTT. The gene calls are TRBV15 and TRBJ1-1; D is uncertain. Germline loops: CDR1 LNHNV, CDR2 YYDKDF (reference sequence). The length of the CDR3 is 16 residues. Trimming shortened V by 0 bases and J by 4 bases, and 15 bases separated the two germline ends.

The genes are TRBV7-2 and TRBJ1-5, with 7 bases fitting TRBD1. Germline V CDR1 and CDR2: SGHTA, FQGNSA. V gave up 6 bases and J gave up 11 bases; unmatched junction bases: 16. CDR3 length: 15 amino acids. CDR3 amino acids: CASSFTGTAEGTQHF. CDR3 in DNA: TGTGCCAGCAGTTTTACAGGGACAGCAGAAGGGACCCAGCATTTT.

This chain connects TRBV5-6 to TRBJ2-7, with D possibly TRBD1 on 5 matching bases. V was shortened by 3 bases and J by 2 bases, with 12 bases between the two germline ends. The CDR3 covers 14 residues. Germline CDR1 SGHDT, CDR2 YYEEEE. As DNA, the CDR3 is TGTGCCAGCAGCTGGCAGGGTCGGGCCTACGAGCAGTACTTC. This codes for CASSWQGRAYEQYF.

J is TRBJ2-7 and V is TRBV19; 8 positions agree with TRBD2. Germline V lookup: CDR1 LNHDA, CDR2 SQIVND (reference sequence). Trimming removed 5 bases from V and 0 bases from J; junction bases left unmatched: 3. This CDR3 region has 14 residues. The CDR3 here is CASSLAGDSYEQYF. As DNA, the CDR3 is TGTGCCAGTAGTCTAGCGGGTGACTCCTACGAGCAGTACTTC.

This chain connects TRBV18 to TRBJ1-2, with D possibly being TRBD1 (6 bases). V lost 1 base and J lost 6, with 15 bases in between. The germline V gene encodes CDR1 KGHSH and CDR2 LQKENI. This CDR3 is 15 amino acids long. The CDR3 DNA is TGTGCCAGCTCACCACTAGCAGGGGCCCTAAATGGCTACACCTTC. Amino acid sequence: CASSPLAGALNGYTF. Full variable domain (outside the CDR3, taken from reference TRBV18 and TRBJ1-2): NAGVMQNPRHLVRRRGQEARLRCSPMKGHSHVYWYRQLPEEGLKFMVYLQKENIIDESGMPKERFSAEFPKEGPSILRIQQVVRGDSAAYFCASSPLAGALNGYTFGSGTRLTVV.

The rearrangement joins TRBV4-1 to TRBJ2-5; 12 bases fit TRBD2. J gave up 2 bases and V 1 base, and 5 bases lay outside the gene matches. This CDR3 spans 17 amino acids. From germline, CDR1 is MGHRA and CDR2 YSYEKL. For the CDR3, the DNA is TGCGCCAGCAGCCAAGGATCCCTAGCGGGGGGGCAAGAGACCCAGTACTTC. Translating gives CASSQGSLAGGQETQYF.

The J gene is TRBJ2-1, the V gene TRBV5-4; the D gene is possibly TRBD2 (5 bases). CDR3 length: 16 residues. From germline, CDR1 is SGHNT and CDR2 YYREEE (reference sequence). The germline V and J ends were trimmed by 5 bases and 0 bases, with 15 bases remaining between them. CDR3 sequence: CASRSVTGSSYNEQFF. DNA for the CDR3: TGTGCCAGCAGGTCTGTTACGGGGAGCTCCTACAATGAGCAGTTCTTC.

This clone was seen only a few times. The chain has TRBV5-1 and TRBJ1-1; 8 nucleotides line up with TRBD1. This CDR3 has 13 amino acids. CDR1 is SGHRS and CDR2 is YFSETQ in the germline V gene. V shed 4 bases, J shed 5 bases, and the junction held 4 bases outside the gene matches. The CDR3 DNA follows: TGCGCCAGCAGCCCGACAGGGGAGACTGAAGCTTTCTTT. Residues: CASSPTGETEAFF.

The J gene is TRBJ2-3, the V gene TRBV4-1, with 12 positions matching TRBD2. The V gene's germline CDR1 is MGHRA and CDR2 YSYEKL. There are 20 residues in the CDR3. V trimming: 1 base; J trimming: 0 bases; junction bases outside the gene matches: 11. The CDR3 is CASSQVRLAGASWSTDTQYF. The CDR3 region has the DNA TGCGCCAGCAGCCAAGTTAGACTAGCGGGGGCCAGCTGGAGCACAGATACGCAGTATTTT.

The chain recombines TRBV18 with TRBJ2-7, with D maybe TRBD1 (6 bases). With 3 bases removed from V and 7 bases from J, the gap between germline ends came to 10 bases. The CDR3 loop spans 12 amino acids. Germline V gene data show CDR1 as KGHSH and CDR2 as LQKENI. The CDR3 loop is CASSPQDREQYF. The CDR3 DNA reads TGTGCCAGCTCACCCCAAGACAGGGAGCAGTACTTC.

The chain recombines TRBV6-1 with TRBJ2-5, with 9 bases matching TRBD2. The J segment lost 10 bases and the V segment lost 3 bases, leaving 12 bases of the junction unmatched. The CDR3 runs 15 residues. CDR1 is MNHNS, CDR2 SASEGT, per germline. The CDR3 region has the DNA TGTGCCAGCAGTGAGGGTTCGGCGGGGGGGAGAGGCCAGTACTTC. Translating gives CASSEGSAGGRGQYF.

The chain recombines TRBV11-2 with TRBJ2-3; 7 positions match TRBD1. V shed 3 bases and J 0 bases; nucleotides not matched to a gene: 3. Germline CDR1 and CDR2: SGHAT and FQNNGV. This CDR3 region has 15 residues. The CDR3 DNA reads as TGTGCCAGCAGCTTTAGACAGGGTAGCACAGATACGCAGTATTTT. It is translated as CASSFRQGSTDTQYF.

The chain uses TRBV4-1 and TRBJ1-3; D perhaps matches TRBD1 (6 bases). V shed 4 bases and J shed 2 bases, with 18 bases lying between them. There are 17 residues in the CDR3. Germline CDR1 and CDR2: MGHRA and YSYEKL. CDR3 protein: CASSLNPTGSPGNTIYF. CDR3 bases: TGCGCCAGCAGCCTTAACCCAACAGGGTCCCCTGGAAACACCATATATTTT.

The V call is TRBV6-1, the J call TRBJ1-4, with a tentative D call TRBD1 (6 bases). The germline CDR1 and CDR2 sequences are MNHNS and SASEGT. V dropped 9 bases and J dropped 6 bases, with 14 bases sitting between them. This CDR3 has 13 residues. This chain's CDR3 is CASTTRGYEKLFF. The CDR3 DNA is TGTGCCAGTACTACCAGGGGTTATGAAAAACTGTTTTTT.

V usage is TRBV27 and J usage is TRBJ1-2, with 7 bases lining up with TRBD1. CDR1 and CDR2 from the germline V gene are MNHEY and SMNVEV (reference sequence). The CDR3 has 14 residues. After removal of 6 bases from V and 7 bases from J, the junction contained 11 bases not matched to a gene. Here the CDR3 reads CASSLRTGRTGYTF. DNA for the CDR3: TGTGCCAGCAGCCTCAGGACAGGTCGGACTGGCTACACCTTC.

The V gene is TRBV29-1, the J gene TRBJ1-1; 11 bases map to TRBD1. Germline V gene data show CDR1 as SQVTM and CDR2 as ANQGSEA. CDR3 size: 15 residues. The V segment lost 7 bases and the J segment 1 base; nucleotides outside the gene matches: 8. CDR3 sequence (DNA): TGCAGCGCCGCCGGGACAGGGGGTTCGAACACTGAAGCTTTCTTT. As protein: CSAAGTGGSNTEAFF.

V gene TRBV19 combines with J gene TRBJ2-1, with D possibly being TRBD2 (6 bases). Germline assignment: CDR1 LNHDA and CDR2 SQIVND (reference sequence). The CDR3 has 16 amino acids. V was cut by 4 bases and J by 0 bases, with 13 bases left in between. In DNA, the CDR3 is TGTGCCAGTAGTAGCTTGGGACTTGTCTCCTACAATGAGCAGTTCTTC. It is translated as CASSSLGLVSYNEQFF. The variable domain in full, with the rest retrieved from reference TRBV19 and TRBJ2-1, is DGGITQSPKYLFRKEGQNVTLSCEQNLNHDAMYWYRQDPGQGLRLIYYSQIVNDFQKGDIAEGYSVSREKKESFPLTVTSAQKNPTAFYLCASSSLGLVSYNEQFFGPGTRLTVL.